The present entry profiles one T cell receptor beta chain with its context. This entry comes from a study of T cells of healthy individuals. TCRdb ran MiXCR on the 5' RACE reads and lists one entry per CDR3 protein. This table has about 57,000 distinct CDR3 sequences, 15% to 20% appearing once. CDR1 and CDR2 (germline): SNHLY, FYNNEI. The CDR3 runs 16 residues. The V and J ends lost 6 bases and 8 bases, in that order; junction bases with no gene match: 16. This TCR was sampled from a human donor in good health. The chain carries TRBV2 and TRBJ2-1; TRBD2 matches 7 bases. The CDR3 DNA reads as TGTGCCAGCAGGGCAGTCGGTTCCGGGGGGTGGGATGAGCAGTTCTTC. It specifies CASRAVGSGGWDEQFF. Variable domain in full (rest from reference TRBV2 and TRBJ2-1): EPEVTQTPSHQVTQMGQEVILRCVPISNHLYFYWYRQILGQKVEFLVSFYNNEISEKSEIFDDQFSVERPDGSNFTLKIRSTKLEDSAMYFCASRAVGSGGWDEQFFGPGTRLTVL.